This T cell receptor beta chain emerged from a study of cytomegalovirus exposure and HLA in healthy donors. Study-level results: The study assumed roughly uniform donor sequencing depth for presence/absence analyses.

This clone appeared a single time. What it recognizes is unknown. Trimming took 0 bases from V and 6 from J, leaving 9 bases between them. The germline V gene has CDR1 LGHNA and CDR2 YSLEER. The CDR3 is 15 residues long. The PCR used 60 Vbeta and 13 Jbeta primers. Clones were read by immunoSEQ multiplex PCR, and TCRdb kept only the in-frame ones, dropping some. Of some 130,000 clones listed, around 69% were seen once; the top ten hold 2.9%. The specimen was PBMCs. The TCR comes from a human donor in good health. The rearrangement uses TRBV4-3 and TRBJ1-6; D is unclear. The CDR3: CASSQDPVTNSPLHF. The CDR3 DNA is TGCGCCAGCAGCCAAGACCCGGTCACTAATTCACCCCTCCACTTT.